Sequencing of this T cell receptor beta chain was carried out in a study of T-cell memory formation after mild COVID-19. Trimming left V 1 base short and J 3 bases short, with 13 bases between. Looked up from germline, CDR1 is MGHRA and CDR2 is YSYEKL. The CDR3 has 15 residues. TCRdb fed the 5' RACE reads into MiXCR, producing one record per CDR3 protein. The table lists fewer than 250,000 distinct CDR3 sequences, roughly a tenth of them singletons. Sample: PBMCs or a T cell subset sorted from them (not recorded which). V usage is TRBV4-1 and J usage is TRBJ2-7, with D possibly matching TRBD1 (6 bases). This TCR was recovered from a man aged 18 to 29 who had mild COVID-19 (a few samples of this study predate the infection). Cell type and time point are not known. This CDR3 is CASSQGQVDHYEQYF. In nucleotides, the CDR3 is TGCGCCAGCAGCCAAGGACAGGTAGATCACTACGAGCAGTACTTC.